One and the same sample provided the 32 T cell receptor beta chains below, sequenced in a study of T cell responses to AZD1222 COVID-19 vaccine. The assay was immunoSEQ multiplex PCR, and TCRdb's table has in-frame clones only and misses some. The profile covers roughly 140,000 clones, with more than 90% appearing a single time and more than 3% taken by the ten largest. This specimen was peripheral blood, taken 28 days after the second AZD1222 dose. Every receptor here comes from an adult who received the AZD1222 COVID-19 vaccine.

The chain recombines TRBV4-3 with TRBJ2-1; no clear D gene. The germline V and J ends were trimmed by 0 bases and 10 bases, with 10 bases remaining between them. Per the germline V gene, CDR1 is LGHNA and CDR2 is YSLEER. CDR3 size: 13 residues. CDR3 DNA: TGCGCCAGCAGCCAAGATCAAGCAGCCGAGCAGTTCTTC. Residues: CASSQDQAAEQFF.

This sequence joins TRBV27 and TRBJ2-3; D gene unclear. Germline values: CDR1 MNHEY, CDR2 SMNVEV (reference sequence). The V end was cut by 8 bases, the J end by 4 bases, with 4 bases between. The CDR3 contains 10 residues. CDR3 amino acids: CASGADTQYF. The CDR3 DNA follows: TGTGCCAGCGGAGCAGATACGCAGTATTTT.

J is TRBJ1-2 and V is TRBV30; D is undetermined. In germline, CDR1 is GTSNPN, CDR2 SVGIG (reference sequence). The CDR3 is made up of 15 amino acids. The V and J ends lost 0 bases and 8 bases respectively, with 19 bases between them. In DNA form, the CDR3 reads TGTGCCTGGAGTGTTTTGACCTCATCGCCGGGCGGCTACACCTTC. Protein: CAWSVLTSSPGGYTF. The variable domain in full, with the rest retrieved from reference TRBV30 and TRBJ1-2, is SQTIHQWPATLVQPVGSPLSLECTVEGTSNPNLYWYRQAAGRGLQLLFYSVGIGQISSEVPQNLSASRPQDRQFILSSKKLLLSDSGFYLCAWSVLTSSPGGYTFGSGTRLTVV.

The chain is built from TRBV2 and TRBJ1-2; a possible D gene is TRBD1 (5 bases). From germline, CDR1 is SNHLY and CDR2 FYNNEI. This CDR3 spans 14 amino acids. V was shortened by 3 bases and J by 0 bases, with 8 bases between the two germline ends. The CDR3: CASSDQGSNYGYTF. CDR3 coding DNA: TGTGCCAGCAGTGATCAGGGTTCTAACTATGGCTACACCTTC.

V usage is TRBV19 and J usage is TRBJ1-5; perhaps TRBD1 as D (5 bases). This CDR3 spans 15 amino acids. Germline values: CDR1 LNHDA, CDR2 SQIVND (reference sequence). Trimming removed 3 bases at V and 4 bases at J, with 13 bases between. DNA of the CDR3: TGTGCCAGTAGTATTAGGTCAGGGTTTAATCAGCCCCAGCATTTT. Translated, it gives CASSIRSGFNQPQHF.

In DNA, the CDR3 is TGCGCCAGCAGCGGCCGGGACTACAATGAGCAGTTCTTC. This codes for CASSGRDYNEQFF. This chain connects TRBV4-1 to TRBJ2-1; a possible D gene is TRBD2 (5 bases). There are 13 residues in the CDR3. Looked up from germline, CDR1 is MGHRA and CDR2 is YSYEKL. Trimming shortened V by 5 bases and J by 3 bases, and 8 bases separated the two germline ends.

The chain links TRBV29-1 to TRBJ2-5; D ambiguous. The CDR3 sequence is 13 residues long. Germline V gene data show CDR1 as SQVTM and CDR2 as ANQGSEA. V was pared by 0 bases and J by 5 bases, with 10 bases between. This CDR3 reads CSVEDSVHETQYF. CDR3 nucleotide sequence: TGCAGCGTTGAAGATTCCGTTCACGAGACCCAGTACTTC. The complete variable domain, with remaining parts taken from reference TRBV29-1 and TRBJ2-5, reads SAVISQKPSRDICQRGTSLTIQCQVDSQVTMMFWYRQQPGQSLTLIATANQGSEATYESGFVIDKFPISRPNLTFSTLTVSNMSPEDSSIYLCSVEDSVHETQYFGPGTRLLVL.

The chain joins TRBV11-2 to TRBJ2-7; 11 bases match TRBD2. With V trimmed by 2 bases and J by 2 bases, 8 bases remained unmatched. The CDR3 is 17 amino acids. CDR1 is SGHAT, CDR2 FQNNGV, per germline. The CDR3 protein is CASSLYHPGLAAYEQYF. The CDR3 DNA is TGTGCCAGCAGCTTATACCACCCGGGACTAGCGGCCTACGAGCAGTACTTC.

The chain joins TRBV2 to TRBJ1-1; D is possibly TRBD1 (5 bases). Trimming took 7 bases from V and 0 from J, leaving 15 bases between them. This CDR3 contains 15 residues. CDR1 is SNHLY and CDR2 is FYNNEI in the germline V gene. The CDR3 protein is CASIGGGSLNTEAFF. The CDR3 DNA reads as TGTGCCAGCATCGGGGGGGGATCCTTGAACACTGAAGCTTTCTTT.

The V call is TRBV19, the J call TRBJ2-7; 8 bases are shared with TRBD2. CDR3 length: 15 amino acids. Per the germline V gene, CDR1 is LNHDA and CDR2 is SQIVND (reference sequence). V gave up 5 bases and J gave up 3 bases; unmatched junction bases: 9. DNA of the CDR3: TGTGCCAGTAGTGCGGGGCTAGCGGGTATCTACGAGCAGTACTTC. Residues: CASSAGLAGIYEQYF.

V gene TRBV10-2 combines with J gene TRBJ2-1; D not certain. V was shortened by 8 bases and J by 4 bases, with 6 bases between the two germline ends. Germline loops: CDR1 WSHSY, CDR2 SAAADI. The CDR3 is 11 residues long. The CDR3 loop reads CASGPYNEQFF. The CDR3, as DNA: TGCGCCAGCGGTCCTTACAATGAGCAGTTCTTC.

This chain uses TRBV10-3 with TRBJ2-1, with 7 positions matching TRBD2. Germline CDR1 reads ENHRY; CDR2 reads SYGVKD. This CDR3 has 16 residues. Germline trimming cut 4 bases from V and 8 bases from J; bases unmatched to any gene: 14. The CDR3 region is CAISGTIGEGGDEQFF. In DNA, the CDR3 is TGTGCCATCAGTGGAACGATCGGGGAGGGCGGGGATGAGCAGTTCTTC.

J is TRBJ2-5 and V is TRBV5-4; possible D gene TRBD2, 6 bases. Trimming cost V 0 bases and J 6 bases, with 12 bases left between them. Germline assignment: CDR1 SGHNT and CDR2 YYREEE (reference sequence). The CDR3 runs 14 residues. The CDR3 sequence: CASSLAGVRQTQYF. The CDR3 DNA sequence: TGTGCCAGCAGCTTGGCGGGGGTGAGACAGACCCAGTACTTC.

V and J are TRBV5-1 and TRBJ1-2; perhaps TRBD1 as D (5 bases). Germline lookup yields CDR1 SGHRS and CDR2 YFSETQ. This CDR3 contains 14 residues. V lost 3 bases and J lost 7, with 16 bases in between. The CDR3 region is CASSWGRTDFGYTF. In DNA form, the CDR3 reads TGCGCCAGCAGCTGGGGCCGGACGGACTTTGGCTACACCTTC.

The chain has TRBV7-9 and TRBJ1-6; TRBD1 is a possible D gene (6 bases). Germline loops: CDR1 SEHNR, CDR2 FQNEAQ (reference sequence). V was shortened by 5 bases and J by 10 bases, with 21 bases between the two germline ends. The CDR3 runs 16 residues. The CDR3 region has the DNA TGTGCCAGCAGCCCAATTCGGGGGGCGGCGAGCTCACCCCTCCACTTT. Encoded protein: CASSPIRGAASSPLHF.

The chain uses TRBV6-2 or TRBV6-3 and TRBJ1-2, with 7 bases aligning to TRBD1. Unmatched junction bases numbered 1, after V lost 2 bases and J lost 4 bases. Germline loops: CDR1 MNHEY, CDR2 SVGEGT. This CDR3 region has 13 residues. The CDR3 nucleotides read TGTGCCAGCAGTTACCAGGGGGTCTATGGCTACACCTTC. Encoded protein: CASSYQGVYGYTF.

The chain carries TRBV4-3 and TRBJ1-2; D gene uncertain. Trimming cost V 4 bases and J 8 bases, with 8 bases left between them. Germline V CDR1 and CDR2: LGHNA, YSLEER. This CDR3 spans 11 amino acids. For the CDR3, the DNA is TGCGCCAGCAGCCCAGGTGAGGGCTACACCTTC. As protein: CASSPGEGYTF.

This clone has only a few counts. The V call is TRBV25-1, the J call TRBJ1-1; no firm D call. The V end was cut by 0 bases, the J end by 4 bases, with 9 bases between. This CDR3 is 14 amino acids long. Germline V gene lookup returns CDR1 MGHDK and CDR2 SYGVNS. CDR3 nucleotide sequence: TGTGCCAGCAGTGAATATCAGGAAGGCACTGAAGCTTTCTTT. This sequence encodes CASSEYQEGTEAFF.

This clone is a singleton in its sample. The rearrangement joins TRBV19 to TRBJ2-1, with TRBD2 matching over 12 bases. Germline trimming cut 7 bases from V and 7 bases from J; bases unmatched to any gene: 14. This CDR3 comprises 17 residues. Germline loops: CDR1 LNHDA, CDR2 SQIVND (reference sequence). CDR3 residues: CASMGRASGRDRNEQFF. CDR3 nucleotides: TGTGCCAGTATGGGTAGGGCTAGCGGGAGGGATCGAAATGAGCAGTTCTTC.

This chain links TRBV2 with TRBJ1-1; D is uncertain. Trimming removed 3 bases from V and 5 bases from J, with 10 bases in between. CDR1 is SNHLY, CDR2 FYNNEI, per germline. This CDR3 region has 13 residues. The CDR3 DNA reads TGTGCCAGCAGTGATGCCGGGAATACTGAAGCTTTCTTT. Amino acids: CASSDAGNTEAFF.

The CDR3, as DNA: TGCAGTGCTCTAGCGACCGATACGCAGTATTTT. Its translation is CSALATDTQYF. The V and J genes are TRBV20-1 and TRBJ2-3; D is perhaps TRBD2 (6 bases). CDR3 size: 11 residues. Trimming took off 5 bases at V and 6 bases at J, with 9 bases between the two ends. Germline CDR1 reads DFQATT; CDR2 reads SNEGSKA (reference sequence).

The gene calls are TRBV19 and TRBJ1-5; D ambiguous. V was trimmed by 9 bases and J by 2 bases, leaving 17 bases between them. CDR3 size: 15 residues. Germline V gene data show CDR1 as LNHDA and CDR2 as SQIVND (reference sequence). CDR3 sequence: CASCWGVVGNQPQHF. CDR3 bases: TGTGCCAGCTGTTGGGGTGTCGTTGGCAATCAGCCCCAGCATTTT. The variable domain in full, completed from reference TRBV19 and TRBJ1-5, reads DGGITQSPKYLFRKEGQNVTLSCEQNLNHDAMYWYRQDPGQGLRLIYYSQIVNDFQKGDIAEGYSVSREKKESFPLTVTSAQKNPTAFYLCASCWGVVGNQPQHFGDGTRLSIL.

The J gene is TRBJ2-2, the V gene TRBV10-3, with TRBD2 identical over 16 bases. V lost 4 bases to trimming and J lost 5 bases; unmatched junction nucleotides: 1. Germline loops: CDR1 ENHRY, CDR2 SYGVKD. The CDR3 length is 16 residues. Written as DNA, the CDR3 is TGTGCCATCAGTGGGGGACTAGCGGGAGGGACCGGGGAGCTGTTTTTT. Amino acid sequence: CAISGGLAGGTGELFF.

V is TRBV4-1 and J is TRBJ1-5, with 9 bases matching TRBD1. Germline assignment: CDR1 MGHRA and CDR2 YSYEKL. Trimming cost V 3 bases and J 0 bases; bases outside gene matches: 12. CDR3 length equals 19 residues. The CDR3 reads CASSQGTGTGTYSNQPQHF. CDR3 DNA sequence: TGCGCCAGCAGCCAGGGAACCGGGACAGGGACATATAGCAATCAGCCCCAGCATTTT.

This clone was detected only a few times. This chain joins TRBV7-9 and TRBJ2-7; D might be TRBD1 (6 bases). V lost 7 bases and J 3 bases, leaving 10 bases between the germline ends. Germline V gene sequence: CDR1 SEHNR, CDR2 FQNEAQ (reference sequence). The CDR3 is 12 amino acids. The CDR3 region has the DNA TGTGCCAGCACCTCGACAGGCTACGAGCAGTACTTC. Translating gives CASTSTGYEQYF.

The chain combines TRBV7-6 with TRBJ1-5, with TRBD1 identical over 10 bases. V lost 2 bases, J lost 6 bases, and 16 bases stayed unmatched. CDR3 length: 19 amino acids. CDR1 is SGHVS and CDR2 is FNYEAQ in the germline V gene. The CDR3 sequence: CASSLRATGGCVTCQPQHF. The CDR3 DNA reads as TGTGCCAGCAGCTTAAGGGCGACAGGGGGCTGTGTAACATGTCAGCCCCAGCATTTT.

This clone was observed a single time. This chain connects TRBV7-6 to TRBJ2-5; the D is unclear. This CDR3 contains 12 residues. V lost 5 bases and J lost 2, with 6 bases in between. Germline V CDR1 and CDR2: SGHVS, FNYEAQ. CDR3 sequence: CASSISQETQYF. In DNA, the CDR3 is TGTGCCAGCAGCATTTCACAAGAGACCCAGTACTTC.

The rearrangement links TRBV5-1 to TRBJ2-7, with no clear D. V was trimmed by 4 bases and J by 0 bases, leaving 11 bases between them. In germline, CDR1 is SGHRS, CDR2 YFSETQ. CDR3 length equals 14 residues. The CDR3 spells CASSLSPSSYEQYF. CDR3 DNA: TGCGCCAGCAGCCTTAGTCCGAGCTCCTACGAGCAGTACTTC.

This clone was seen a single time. This CDR3 reads CASSVGANGELFF. In DNA form, the CDR3 reads TGTGCCAGCAGCGTGGGGGCCAACGGGGAGCTGTTTTTT. The chain couples TRBV9 to TRBJ2-2, with D perhaps TRBD1 (6 bases). Germline V gene sequence: CDR1 SGDLS, CDR2 YYNGEE. Trimming removed 2 bases from V and 7 bases from J, with 9 bases in between. There are 13 residues in the CDR3.

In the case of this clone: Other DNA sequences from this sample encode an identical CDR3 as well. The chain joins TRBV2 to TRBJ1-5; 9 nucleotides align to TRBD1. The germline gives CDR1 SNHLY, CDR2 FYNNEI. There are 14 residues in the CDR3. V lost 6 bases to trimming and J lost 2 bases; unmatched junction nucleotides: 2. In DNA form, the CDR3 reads TGTGCCAGCAGCGGGACAGGGCGCAATCAGCCCCAGCATTTT. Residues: CASSGTGRNQPQHF.

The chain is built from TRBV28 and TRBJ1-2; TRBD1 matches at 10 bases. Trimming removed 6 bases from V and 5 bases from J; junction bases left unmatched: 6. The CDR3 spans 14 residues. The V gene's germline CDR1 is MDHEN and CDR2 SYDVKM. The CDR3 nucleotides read TGTGCCAGCAGCTCCGGGACAGGGGTATATGGCTACACCTTC. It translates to CASSSGTGVYGYTF.

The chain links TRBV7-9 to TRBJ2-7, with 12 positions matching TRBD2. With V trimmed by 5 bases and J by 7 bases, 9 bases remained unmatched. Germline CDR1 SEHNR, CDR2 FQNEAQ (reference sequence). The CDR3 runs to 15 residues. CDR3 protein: CASSRRLAGAVEQYF. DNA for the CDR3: TGTGCCAGCAGCCGCCGACTAGCGGGAGCGGTTGAGCAGTACTTC.